A selection of T cell receptor beta chains follows, all from one sample in a study of CD8 T cells in ankylosing spondylitis. A single record per CDR3 protein comes from TCRdb applying MiXCR to the 5' RACE reads. This table has 300,000 to 350,000 distinct CDR3 sequences, about a fifth appearing once. Input material: blood, either unsorted or a sorted T cell fraction (not recorded which). The receptors derive from a female donor with ankylosing spondylitis or in good health (not recorded which). Each CDR3 is given with its conserved first and last residue. D genes are given only for firm matches. Expanded clones are given a class, and other clones once, few, many or no size at all.

CASSGTGTTNQPQHF | TGTGCCAGCAGTGGGACAGGCACTACTAATCAGCCCCAGCATTTT | 15 | TRBJ1-5 | TRBV28 | NA | TRBD1
CATSDPRTGKGSYNEQFF | TGTGCCACCAGTGACCCTCGGACAGGGAAGGGCTCCTACAATGAGCAGTTCTTC | 18 | TRBJ2-1 | TRBV24-1 | few | TRBD1
CASSVGDFRRATYEQYF | TGTGCCAGCAGCGTAGGGGACTTTAGAAGGGCCACCTACGAGCAGTACTTC | 17 | TRBJ2-7 | TRBV7-9 | NA | NA
CSLRGLAGGYEQFF | TGCAGTCTTAGGGGGCTAGCGGGAGGCTATGAGCAGTTCTTC | 14 | TRBJ2-1 | TRBV20-1 | many | TRBD2
CASGGTSSAYNEQFF | TGTGCCAGCGGGGGGACTAGCAGTGCCTACAATGAGCAGTTCTTC | 15 | TRBJ2-1 | TRBV7-3 | many | TRBD2
CASSYREAYGYTF | TGTGCCAGCTCGTACCGGGAGGCTTATGGCTACACCTTC | 13 | TRBJ1-2 | TRBV18 | NA | NA
CSARFPGPPLVEQFF | TGCAGTGCTAGATTTCCGGGCCCACCTTTGGTTGAGCAGTTCTTC | 15 | TRBJ2-1 | TRBV20-1 | few | NA
CASSPVAGNNEQFF | TGTGCCAGCTCACCAGTGGCGGGAAACAATGAGCAGTTCTTC | 14 | TRBJ2-1 | TRBV18 | NA | NA
CAISSGTAGELFF | TGTGCCATCAGTTCCGGGACGGCCGGGGAGCTGTTTTTT | 13 | TRBJ2-2 | TRBV10-3 | few | NA
CAGLQEYQETQYF | TGTGCCGGCCTCCAAGAGTACCAAGAGACCCAGTACTTC | 13 | TRBJ2-5 | TRBV7-9 | NA | NA
CASSLAGVDNEQFF | TGTGCCAGCAGCTTAGCGGGAGTCGACAATGAGCAGTTCTTC | 14 | TRBJ2-1 | TRBV7-8 | NA | NA
CASSYAKGDTEAFF | TGTGCCAGCAGTTACGCGAAAGGGGACACTGAAGCTTTCTTT | 14 | TRBJ1-1 | TRBV6-5 | few | NA
CASSSLETQYF | TGCGCCAGCAGCTCTTTGGAGACCCAGTACTTC | 11 | TRBJ2-5 | TRBV5-1 | many | NA
CAISDPDREAYEQYF | TGTGCCATCAGTGACCCGGACAGGGAAGCCTACGAGCAGTACTTC | 15 | TRBJ2-7 | TRBV10-3 | few | TRBD1
CSVEEGGAQTQYF | TGCAGCGTTGAAGAAGGGGGCGCGCAGACCCAGTACTTC | 13 | TRBJ2-5 | TRBV29-1 | many | TRBD1
CASSQRDYYNEQFF | TGTGCCAGCAGCCAAAGGGACTATTACAATGAGCAGTTCTTC | 14 | TRBJ2-1 | TRBV14 | NA | TRBD2
CASSNRDSNEQFF | TGTGCCAGCAGTAACCGGGACAGCAATGAGCAGTTCTTC | 13 | TRBJ2-1 | TRBV12-3/TRBV12-4 | many | TRBD1